This entry concerns a single TCR beta chain. The data derive from a study of shared clonotypes between healthy human individuals. There were no recent acute infections or vaccinations among the donors, who were healthy HIV-negative adults. Genomic DNA from unsorted samples was obtained from about 82 million PBMCs (per sample). V gave up 0 bases and J gave up 2 bases; unmatched junction bases: 11. This CDR3 is 18 amino acids long. Germline lookup yields CDR1 SGHTA and CDR2 FQGNSA. Genomic DNA of every subset was divided equally among multiple immunoSEQ plates. Around 30,000 T cell genomes (300 ng DNA) went into each PBMC replicate. Sequencing used immunoSEQ multiplex PCR; TCRdb keeps in-frame clones, though not all of them. In the table there are around 500,000 clones, roughly 85% of which are singletons.

This chain links TRBV7-2 with TRBJ2-3, with TRBD2 identical over 7 bases. Sequenced material: PBMCs. The receptor's source is a middle-aged woman in good health. Some clones in this sample may be carry-over from other donors' samples. CDR3 nucleotides: TGTGCCAGCAGCTTAGCCCCTCTCGGCGGGAGTGACACAGATACGCAGTATTTT. Translating it yields CASSLAPLGGSDTDTQYF.